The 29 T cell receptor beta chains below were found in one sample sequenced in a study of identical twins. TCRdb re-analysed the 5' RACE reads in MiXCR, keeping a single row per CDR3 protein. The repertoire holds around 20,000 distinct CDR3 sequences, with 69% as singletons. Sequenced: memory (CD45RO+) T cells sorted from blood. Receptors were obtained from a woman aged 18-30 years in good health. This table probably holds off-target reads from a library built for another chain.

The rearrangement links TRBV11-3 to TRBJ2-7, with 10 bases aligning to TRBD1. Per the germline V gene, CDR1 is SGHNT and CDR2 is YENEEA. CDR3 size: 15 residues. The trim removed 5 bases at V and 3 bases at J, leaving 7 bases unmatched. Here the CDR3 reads CASSLPGQGFYEQYF. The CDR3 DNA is TGTGCCAGCAGCCTCCCGGGACAGGGGTTCTACGAGCAGTACTTC.

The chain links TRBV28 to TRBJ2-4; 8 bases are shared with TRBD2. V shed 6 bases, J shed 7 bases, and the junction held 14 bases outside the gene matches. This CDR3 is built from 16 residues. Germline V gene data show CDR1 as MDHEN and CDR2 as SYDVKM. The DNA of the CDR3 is TGTGCCAGCAGCCCTTTCTTAGCGGGGTGGAGCAACATTCAGTACTTC. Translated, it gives CASSPFLAGWSNIQYF.

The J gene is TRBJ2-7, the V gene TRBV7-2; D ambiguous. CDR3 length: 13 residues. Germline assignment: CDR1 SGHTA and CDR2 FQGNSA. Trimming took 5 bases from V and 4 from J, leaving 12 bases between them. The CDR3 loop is CASSPTGLYEQYF. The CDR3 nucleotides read TGTGCCAGCAGCCCGACCGGCTTGTACGAGCAGTACTTC.

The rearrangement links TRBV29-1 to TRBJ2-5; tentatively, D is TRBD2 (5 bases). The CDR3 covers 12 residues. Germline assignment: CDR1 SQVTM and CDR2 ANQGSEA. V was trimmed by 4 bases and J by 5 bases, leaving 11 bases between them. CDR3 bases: TGCAGCGTTGTTCCGGAGCGGGAGACCCAGTACTTC. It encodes CSVVPERETQYF.

The CDR3 sequence is CSAPISGANVLTF. The DNA of the CDR3 is TGCAGTGCCCCTATCTCTGGGGCCAACGTCCTGACTTTC. This chain uses TRBV20-1 with TRBJ2-6; D remains unclear. The V end lost 6 bases, the J end lost 0 bases, and 6 bases lay between the germline ends. CDR3 length equals 13 residues. CDR1 and CDR2 (germline): DFQATT, SNEGSKA (reference sequence).

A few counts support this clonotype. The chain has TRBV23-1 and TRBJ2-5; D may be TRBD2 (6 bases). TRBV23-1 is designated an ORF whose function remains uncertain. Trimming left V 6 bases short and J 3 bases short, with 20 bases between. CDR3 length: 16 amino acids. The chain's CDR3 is CASRGWGDGSKETQYF. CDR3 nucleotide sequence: TGCGCCAGCAGGGGATGGGGGGACGGATCAAAAGAGACCCAGTACTTC.

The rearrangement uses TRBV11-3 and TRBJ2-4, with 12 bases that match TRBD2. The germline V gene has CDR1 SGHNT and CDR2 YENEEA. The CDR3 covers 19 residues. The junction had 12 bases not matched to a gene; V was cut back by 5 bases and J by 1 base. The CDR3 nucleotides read TGTGCCAGCAGCCCACAGACTAGCGGGAGTAATTGGGCCAAAAACATTCAGTACTTC. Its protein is CASSPQTSGSNWAKNIQYF.

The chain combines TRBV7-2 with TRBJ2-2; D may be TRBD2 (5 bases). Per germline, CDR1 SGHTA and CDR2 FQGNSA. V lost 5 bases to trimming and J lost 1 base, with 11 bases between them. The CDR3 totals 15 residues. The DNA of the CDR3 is TGTGCCAGCAGCCTAAGCGGCAGGAACACCGGGGAGCTGTTTTTT. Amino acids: CASSLSGRNTGELFF.

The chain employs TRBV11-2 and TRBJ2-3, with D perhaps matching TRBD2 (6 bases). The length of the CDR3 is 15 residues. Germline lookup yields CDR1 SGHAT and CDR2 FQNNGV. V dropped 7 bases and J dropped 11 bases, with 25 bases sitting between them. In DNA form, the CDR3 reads TGTGCCAGCACCCCCGGAGGGCAGACCCATACTTGGCAGTATTTT. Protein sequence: CASTPGGQTHTWQYF.

The DNA of the CDR3 is TGTGCCAGCAGCTTCCTTACCGGGAGGGGCAGAATCCCCAATGAGCAGTTCTTC. As protein: CASSFLTGRGRIPNEQFF. J is TRBJ2-1 and V is TRBV7-6; TRBD2 agrees at 8 bases. Germline assignment: CDR1 SGHVS and CDR2 FNYEAQ. Germline trimming cut 3 bases from V and 6 bases from J; bases unmatched to any gene: 16. CDR3 length equals 18 residues.

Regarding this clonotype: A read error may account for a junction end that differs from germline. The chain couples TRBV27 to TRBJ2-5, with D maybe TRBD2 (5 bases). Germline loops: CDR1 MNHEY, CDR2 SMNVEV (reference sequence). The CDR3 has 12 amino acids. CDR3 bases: TGCACCAGCAGTTTGAGGAGGGAGACCCAGTACTTC. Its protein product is CTSSLRRETQYF.

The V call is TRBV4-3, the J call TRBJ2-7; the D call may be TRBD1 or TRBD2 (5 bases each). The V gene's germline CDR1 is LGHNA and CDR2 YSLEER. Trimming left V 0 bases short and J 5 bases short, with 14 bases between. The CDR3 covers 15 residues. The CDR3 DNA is TGCGCCAGCAGCCAAGAGAGAACGGGGCCTAACGAGCAGTACTTC. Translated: CASSQERTGPNEQYF.

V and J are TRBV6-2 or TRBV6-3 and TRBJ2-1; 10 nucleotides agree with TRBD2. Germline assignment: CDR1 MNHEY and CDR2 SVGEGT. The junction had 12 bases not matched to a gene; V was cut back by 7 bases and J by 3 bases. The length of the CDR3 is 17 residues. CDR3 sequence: CASTSGLAPKIYNEQFF. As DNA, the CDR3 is TGTGCCAGCACCTCGGGACTAGCGCCGAAAATCTACAATGAGCAGTTCTTC.

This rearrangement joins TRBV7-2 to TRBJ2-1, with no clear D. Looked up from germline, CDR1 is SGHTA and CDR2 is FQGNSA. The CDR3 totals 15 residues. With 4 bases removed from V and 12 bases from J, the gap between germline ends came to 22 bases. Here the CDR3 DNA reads TGTGCCAGCAGCTCCAGTGGTCCCGAAACGCCTGGGCAGTTCTTC. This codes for CASSSSGPETPGQFF.

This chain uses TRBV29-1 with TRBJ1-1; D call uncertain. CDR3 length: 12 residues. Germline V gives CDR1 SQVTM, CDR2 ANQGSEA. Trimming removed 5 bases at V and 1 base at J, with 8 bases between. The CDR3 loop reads CSVSWGNTEAFF. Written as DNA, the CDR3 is TGCAGCGTTTCTTGGGGGAACACTGAAGCTTTCTTT.

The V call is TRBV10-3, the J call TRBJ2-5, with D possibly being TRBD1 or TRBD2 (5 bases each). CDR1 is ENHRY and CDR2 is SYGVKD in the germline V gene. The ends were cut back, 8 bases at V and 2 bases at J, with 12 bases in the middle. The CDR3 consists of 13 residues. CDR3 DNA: TGTGCCATCCGGGACGCCATTCAAGAGACCCAGTACTTC. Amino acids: CAIRDAIQETQYF.

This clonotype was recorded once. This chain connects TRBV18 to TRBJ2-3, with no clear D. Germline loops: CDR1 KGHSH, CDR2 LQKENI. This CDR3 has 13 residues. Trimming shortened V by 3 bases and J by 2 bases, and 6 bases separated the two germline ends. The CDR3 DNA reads TGTGCCAGCTCACCCCAGCACACAGATACGCAGTATTTT. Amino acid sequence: CASSPQHTDTQYF.

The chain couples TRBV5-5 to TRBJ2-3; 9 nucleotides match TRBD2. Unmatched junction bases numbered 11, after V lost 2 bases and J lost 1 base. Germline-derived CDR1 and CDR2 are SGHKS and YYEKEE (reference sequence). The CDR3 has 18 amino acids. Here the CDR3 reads CASSFLFLRTSGTDTQYF. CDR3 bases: TGTGCCAGCAGCTTCCTTTTCCTAAGGACTAGCGGCACAGATACGCAGTATTTT.

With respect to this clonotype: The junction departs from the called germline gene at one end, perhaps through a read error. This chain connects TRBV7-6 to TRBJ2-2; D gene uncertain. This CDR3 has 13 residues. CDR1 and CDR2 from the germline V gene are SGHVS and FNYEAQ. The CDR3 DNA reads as TGTACCAGCAGCGTATTGGTAGGCGGGGAGCTGTTTTTT. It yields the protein CTSSVLVGGELFF. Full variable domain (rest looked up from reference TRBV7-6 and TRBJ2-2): GAGVSQSPRYKVTKRGQDVALRCDPISGHVSLYWYRQALGQGPEFLTYFNYEAQQDKSGLPNDRFSAERPEGSISTLTIQRTEQRDSAMYRCTSSVLVGGELFFGEGSRLTVL.

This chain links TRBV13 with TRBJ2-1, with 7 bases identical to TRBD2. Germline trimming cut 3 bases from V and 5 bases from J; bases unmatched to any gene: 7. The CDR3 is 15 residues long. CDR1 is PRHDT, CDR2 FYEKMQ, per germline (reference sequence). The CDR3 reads CASSFGLEWNNEQFF. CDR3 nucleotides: TGTGCCAGCAGCTTTGGACTAGAATGGAACAATGAGCAGTTCTTC.

The CDR3 bases are TGCAGTGCTAGAGTTACTAGCGGGATGACGGGTGAGCAGTTCTTC. Its translation is CSARVTSGMTGEQFF. V usage is TRBV20-1 and J usage is TRBJ2-1, with TRBD2 matching over 10 bases. The CDR3 contains 15 residues. Germline V gene sequence: CDR1 DFQATT, CDR2 SNEGSKA (reference sequence). V shed 1 base and J 9 bases; nucleotides not matched to a gene: 9.

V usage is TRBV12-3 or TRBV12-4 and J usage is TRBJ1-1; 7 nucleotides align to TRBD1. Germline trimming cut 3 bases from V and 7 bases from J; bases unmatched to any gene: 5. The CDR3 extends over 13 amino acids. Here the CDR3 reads CASSFQGVVEAFF. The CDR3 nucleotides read TGTGCCAGCAGTTTCCAGGGGGTGGTTGAAGCTTTCTTT.

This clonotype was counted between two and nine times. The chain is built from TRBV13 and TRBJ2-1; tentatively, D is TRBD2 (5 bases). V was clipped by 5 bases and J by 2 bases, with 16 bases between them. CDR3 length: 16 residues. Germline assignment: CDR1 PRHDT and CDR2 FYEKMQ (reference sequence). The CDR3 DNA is TGTGCCAGCAGCCCCAAACTAGTTTCAACCTACAATGAGCAGTTCTTC. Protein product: CASSPKLVSTYNEQFF.

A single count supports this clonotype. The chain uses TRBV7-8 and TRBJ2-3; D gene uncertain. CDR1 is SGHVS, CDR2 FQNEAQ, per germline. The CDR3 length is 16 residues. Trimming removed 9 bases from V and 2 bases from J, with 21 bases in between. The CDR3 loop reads CARSPNAERPTDTQYF. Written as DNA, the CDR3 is TGTGCCAGGTCCCCGAATGCGGAACGACCCACAGATACGCAGTATTTT.

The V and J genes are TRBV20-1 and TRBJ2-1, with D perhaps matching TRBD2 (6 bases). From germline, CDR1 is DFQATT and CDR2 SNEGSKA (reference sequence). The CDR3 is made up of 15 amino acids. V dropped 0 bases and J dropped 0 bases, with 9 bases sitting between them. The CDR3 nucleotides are TGCAGTGCTAGAGAGGAGGGCCCCTCCTACAATGAGCAGTTCTTC. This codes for CSAREEGPSYNEQFF.

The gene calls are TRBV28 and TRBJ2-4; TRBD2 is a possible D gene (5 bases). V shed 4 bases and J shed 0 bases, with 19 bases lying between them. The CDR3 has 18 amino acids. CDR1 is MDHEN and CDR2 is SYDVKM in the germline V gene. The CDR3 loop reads CASSYGFRTPLAKNIQYF. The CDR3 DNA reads TGTGCCAGCAGTTACGGTTTTCGGACTCCTCTAGCCAAAAACATTCAGTACTTC.

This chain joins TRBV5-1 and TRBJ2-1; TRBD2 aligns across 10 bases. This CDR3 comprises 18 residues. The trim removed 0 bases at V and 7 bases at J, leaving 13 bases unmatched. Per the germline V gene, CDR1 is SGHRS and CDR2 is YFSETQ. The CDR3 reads CASSLALGLAQNWNEQFF. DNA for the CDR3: TGCGCCAGCAGCTTGGCCCTGGGACTAGCGCAAAATTGGAATGAGCAGTTCTTC.

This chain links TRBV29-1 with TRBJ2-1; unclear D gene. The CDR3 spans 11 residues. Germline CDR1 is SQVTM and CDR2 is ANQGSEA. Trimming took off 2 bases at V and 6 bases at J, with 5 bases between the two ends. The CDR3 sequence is CSVEWVNEQFF. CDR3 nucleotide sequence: TGCAGCGTTGAATGGGTCAATGAGCAGTTCTTC.

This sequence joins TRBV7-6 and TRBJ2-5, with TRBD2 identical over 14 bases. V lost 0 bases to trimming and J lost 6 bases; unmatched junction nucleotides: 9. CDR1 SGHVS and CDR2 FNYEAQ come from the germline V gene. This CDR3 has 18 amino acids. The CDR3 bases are TGTGCCAGCAGCTTAGCGTGGGGACTAGCGGGAGATTATCAGACCCAGTACTTC. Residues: CASSLAWGLAGDYQTQYF.